What follows describes a single T cell receptor beta chain. The data originate from a study of T cell changes during pregnancy in multiple sclerosis. V trimming: 4 bases; J trimming: 5 bases; junction bases outside the gene matches: 6. The CDR3 sequence is 14 residues long. CDR1 PRHDT and CDR2 FYEKMQ come from the germline V gene (reference sequence). Assay used: immunoSEQ multiplex PCR; TCRdb lists only in-frame clones, some missing. The sample includes around 60,000 clones, 85% to 95% seen only once; the top ten take about 3%. The V and J genes are TRBV13 and TRBJ2-5, with 8 bases aligning to TRBD1. This receptor was identified in a female donor with multiple sclerosis, enrolled in a pregnancy study. The specimen was CD8+ T cells from peripheral blood mononuclear cells, collected in the third trimester of pregnancy. For the CDR3, the DNA is TGTGCCAGCAGCTCCCACAGGGGGACGGAGACCCAGTACTTC. Translating gives CASSSHRGTETQYF.